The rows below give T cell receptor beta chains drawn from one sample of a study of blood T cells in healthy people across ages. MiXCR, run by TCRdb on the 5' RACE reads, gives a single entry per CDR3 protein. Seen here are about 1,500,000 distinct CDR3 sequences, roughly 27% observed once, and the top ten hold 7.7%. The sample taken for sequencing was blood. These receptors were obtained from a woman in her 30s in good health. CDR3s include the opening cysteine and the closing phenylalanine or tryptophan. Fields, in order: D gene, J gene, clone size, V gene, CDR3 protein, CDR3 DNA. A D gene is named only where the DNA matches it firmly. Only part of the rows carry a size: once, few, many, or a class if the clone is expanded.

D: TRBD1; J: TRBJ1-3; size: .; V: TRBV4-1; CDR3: CASSLPRGQGGVGNTIYF; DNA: TGCGCCAGCAGCCTCCCCAGGGGGCAGGGCGGCGTTGGAAACACCATATATTTT
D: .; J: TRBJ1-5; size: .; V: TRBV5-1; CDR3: CAGSFNGGEQPQHF; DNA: TGCGCCGGCAGCTTCAACGGTGGGGAGCAGCCCCAGCATTTT
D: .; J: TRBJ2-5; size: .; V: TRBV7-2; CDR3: CANSFLQRERSHEQYF; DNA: TGTGCCAACAGCTTCCTTCAACGGGAGAGGTCGCATGAGCAGTACTTC
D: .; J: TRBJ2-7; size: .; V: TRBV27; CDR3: CASSSPTREIYEQYF; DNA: TGTGCCAGCAGTTCCCCAACGAGGGAAATATACGAGCAGTACTTC
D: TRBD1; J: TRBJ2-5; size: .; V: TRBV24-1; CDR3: CATSRLRTYRGHRGTQYF; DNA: TGTGCCACCAGTCGCTTAAGGACCTACAGGGGGCATCGAGGGACCCAGTACTTC
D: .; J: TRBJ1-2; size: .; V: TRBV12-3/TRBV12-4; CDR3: CASSPEQGVSGYTF; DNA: TGTGCCAGCAGTCCCGAACAGGGCGTAAGTGGCTACACCTTC
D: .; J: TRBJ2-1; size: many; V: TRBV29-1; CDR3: CSAGGNEQFF; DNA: TGCAGTGCTGGGGGGAATGAGCAGTTCTTC
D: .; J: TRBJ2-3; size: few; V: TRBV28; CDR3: CASTRTRSSTDTQYF; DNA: TGTGCCAGCACAAGGACCCGCTCTAGCACAGATACGCAGTATTTT
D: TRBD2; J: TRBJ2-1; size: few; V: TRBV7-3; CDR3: CASSRTAGGNGDGQFF; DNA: TGTGCCAGCAGCCGTACAGCGGGGGGGAATGGAGATGGGCAGTTCTTC
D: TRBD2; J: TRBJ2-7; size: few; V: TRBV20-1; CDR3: CSAPIGGNSYEQYF; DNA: TGCAGTGCACCGATCGGGGGGAACTCCTACGAGCAGTACTTC
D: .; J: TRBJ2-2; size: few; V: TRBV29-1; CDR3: CSVEGSSGELFF; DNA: TGCAGCGTTGAAGGGTCGTCCGGGGAGCTGTTTTTT
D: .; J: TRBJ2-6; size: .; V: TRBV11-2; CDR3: CASSLPAGANVLTF; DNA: TGTGCCAGCAGCTTACCAGCTGGGGCCAACGTCCTGACTTTC
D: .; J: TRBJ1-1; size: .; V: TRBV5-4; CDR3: CASSDTGIGNTEAFF; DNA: TGTGCCAGCAGCGATACAGGGATAGGGAACACTGAAGCTTTCTTT